The 3 T cell receptor beta chains below all came from one sample that was sequenced in a study of T cells in localized non-small cell lung cancer. Data came from immunoSEQ multiplex PCR; TCRdb stores just in-frame clones and leaves some out. Here the sample spans approximately 1,500 clones, roughly 30% being singletons. The sequencing here drew on normal lung tissue next to the tumor, taken before any cancer treatment. These receptors all come from a male donor aged 60 or older with stage I squamous cell lung carcinoma.

This clone is medium-sized in the sample. This chain connects TRBV9 to TRBJ1-5; 9 bases line up with TRBD1. This CDR3 has 16 residues. Germline assignment: CDR1 SGDLS and CDR2 YYNGEE. Trimming at V came to 5 bases and at J to 6 bases, leaving 12 bases not matched to a gene. The CDR3: CASSGTGQGRGQPQHF. The CDR3 nucleotides are TGTGCCAGCAGTGGGACCGGACAGGGGAGGGGTCAGCCCCAGCATTTT.

The chain carries TRBV19 and TRBJ1-1, with TRBD1 as a possible D gene (5 bases). V lost 3 bases and J 5 bases, leaving 10 bases between the germline ends. The CDR3 spans 13 residues. Germline V gene sequence: CDR1 LNHDA, CDR2 SQIVND (reference sequence). The CDR3 nucleotides are TGTGCCAGTAGTATTTCGGGGGTGACTGAAGCTTTCTTT. It translates to CASSISGVTEAFF. The complete variable domain, with remaining parts taken from reference TRBV19 and TRBJ1-1, reads DGGITQSPKYLFRKEGQNVTLSCEQNLNHDAMYWYRQDPGQGLRLIYYSQIVNDFQKGDIAEGYSVSREKKESFPLTVTSAQKNPTAFYLCASSISGVTEAFFGQGTRLTVV.

This clone is classed as medium-sized. J is TRBJ1-1 and V is TRBV7-5; TRBD1, the table's D call, lacks a check against the DNA. TRBV7-5 is a pseudogene segment. The CDR3 length is 16 residues. The CDR3 DNA sequence: TGTGTCAGAAGCTTCTGGACAGGGGTAATGAACACTGAAGCTTTCTTT. Amino acids: CVRSFWTGVMNTEAFF.